What follows is one T cell receptor (beta chain) and its context. This clone came up a few times. Its antigen specificity is not known. No much larger clone is present one base from it, and per-base qualities are unavailable. Trimming costs V 5 bases and J 2 bases, and their ends lie 10 bases apart. Taken from cysteine to phenylalanine, the CDR3 has 14 residues. Solely the CDR3 DNA is kept, with 42 bases framed from the first base. The germline V gene (reference sequence) yields LNHDA for CDR1 and SQIVND for CDR2. The library came from the immunoSEQ multiplex PCR assay. T cell repertoires were profiled by deep sequencing of rearranged TCR beta loci, alongside multiparametric flow cytometry. TCRdb re-hosts the immuneACCESS table, in-frame sequences only. Its copies lack some clones; in the studies checked, an unresolved V gene accounts for under half of them, and the cause for the rest is not known. The sample has approximately 160,000 clones on record, about 88% of them singletons. Of the sample, approximately 4.6% falls within the top ten clones.

This sample is drawn from a study of lymphopenia after photon versus proton radiotherapy (dated by TCRdb to about 2019). General notes on the study: In patients with gastrointestinal tumors who developed high-grade lymphopenia, the study compared the immunological effects of photon radiation therapy with those of proton radiation therapy. The cohort comprised 20 patients with gastrointestinal tumors who received either photon or proton therapy and then developed lymphopenia. The study was designed to characterize how the impact on the immune system differs between the two radiation modalities.

The paper's findings and limits, for the study overall: The survival association was assessed only in patients who died, and the authors presented better survival with proton therapy as a possibility rather than a demonstrated result. Relative stability during treatment was observed in proton-treated patients, whereas loss of naive T cells and TCR diversity and gain of effector/memory populations were observed in photon-treated patients. Across the cohort, an inverse correlation was found between a larger post-nadir drop in TCR diversity and overall survival time among patients who died. After the lymphocyte count nadir, photon-treated repertoires showed oligoclonal expansion, especially of CD8+ Temra cells, which drove the drop in diversity.

The V and J segments used are TRBV19 and TRBJ1-5; perhaps TRBD1 is the D gene, with 6 bases matching. The TCR comes from a man aged 45-65 years with gastric cancer. Sequenced here: peripheral blood, sampled from a patient treated with photon-based radiotherapy. The CDR3 reads as follows: CASSSGERNQPQHF. The DNA sequence is TGTGCCAGTAGTTCAGGGGAGCGCAATCAGCCCCAGCATTTT.